The 11 T cell receptor beta chains below all came from one sample that was sequenced in a study of spatial heterogeneity in lung cancer. Time point of the sample: sample taken at primary tumor resection. TCRdb processed the 5' RACE reads anew with MiXCR; each CDR3 protein has one entry. The data contain under 600 distinct CDR3 sequences, around 16% of them singletons. The specimen was normal lung tissue next to the tumor, collected at surgery. The receptors shown here come from a male donor with early-stage non-small cell lung cancer.

Comments on this clonotype: This beta chain appears as a stray read in a library generated for alpha chains; its size is not informative. The chain joins TRBV5-1 to TRBJ2-1; 9 nucleotides match TRBD1. The CDR3 runs 15 residues. Losses at the gene ends were 4 bases for V and 1 base for J; bases not matched to a gene: 3. The V gene's germline CDR1 is SGHRS and CDR2 YFSETQ. The CDR3: CASSRDRESYNEQFF. The DNA for the CDR3 is TGCGCCAGCAGCAGGGACAGGGAATCCTACAATGAGCAGTTCTTC.

This clonotype was seen more than once but under ten times. Little can be read into the size of this beta chain, an off-target read in a library designed for alpha chains. The V call is TRBV29-1, the J call TRBJ2-1; 7 nucleotides align to TRBD2. The V gene's germline CDR1 is SQVTM and CDR2 ANQGSEA. This CDR3 contains 17 residues. V lost 2 bases to trimming and J lost 3 bases; unmatched junction nucleotides: 13. CDR3 amino acids: CSVEIGLRESFYNEQFF. The CDR3, as DNA: TGCAGCGTTGAAATAGGGCTGCGGGAGAGTTTCTACAATGAGCAGTTCTTC.

Comment on this clonotype: Because this beta chain is a stray read in a library intended to capture alpha chains, its abundance should not be given much weight. The chain employs TRBV7-8 and TRBJ2-1; D call uncertain. The V gene's germline CDR1 is SGHVS and CDR2 FQNEAQ. Between the trimmed V and J ends, which lost 8 bases and 6 bases, there was a span of 11 bases. The CDR3 covers 12 residues. CDR3 sequence reads: CASVNDRNEQFF. In DNA form, the CDR3 reads TGTGCCAGCGTGAATGACCGCAATGAGCAGTTCTTC.

By share of the sample, this clonotype is large (0.1 to 1%). Found in a library prepared for alpha chains, this beta chain is an off-target read, and its abundance has little meaning. The chain couples TRBV20-1 to TRBJ2-3; 9 bases agree with TRBD1. This CDR3 has 16 amino acids. V was pared by 3 bases and J by 0 bases, with 7 bases of the junction left unmatched. The germline V gene encodes CDR1 DFQATT and CDR2 SNEGSKA (reference sequence). The CDR3 DNA is TGCAGTGCTAGCTCTCCTGGGACAGGGAGCACAGATACGCAGTATTTT. This encodes CSASSPGTGSTDTQYF.

Comments on this clonotype: As an off-target read in a library built for alpha chains, this beta chain has a frequency of little significance. This chain connects TRBV11-2 to TRBJ2-1; 8 nucleotides match TRBD1. The CDR3 totals 14 residues. Germline values: CDR1 SGHAT, CDR2 FQNNGV. The trim removed 3 bases at V and 5 bases at J, leaving 3 bases unmatched. CDR3 sequence: CASSFGTGHNEQFF. CDR3 DNA: TGTGCCAGCAGCTTTGGGACAGGACACAATGAGCAGTTCTTC. The variable domain in full, completed from reference TRBV11-2 and TRBJ2-1, reads EAGVAQSPRYKIIEKRQSVAFWCNPISGHATLYWYQQILGQGPKLLIQFQNNGVVDDSQLPKDRFSAERLKGVDSTLKIQPAKLEDSAVYLCASSFGTGHNEQFFGPGTRLTVL.

In the case of this clonotype: Being off target in a library aimed at alpha chains, this beta chain has a size of little meaning. The gene calls are TRBV25-1 and TRBJ1-4; D remains ambiguous. The CDR3 length is 14 residues. Trimming shortened V by 4 bases and J by 7 bases, and 13 bases separated the two germline ends. Looked up from germline, CDR1 is MGHDK and CDR2 is SYGVNS. Written as DNA, the CDR3 is TGTGCCAGCAGTGCTGATTGGGGTGGTGAAAAACTGTTTTTT. This codes for CASSADWGGEKLFF.

In the case of this clonotype: This beta chain was picked up by a library intended for alpha chains and is off target, so its count carries little meaning. The chain is built from TRBV4-1 and TRBJ2-1; 10 bases fit TRBD2. This CDR3 comprises 15 residues. Germline CDR1 reads MGHRA; CDR2 reads YSYEKL. V trimming: 1 base; J trimming: 7 bases; junction bases outside the gene matches: 4. For the CDR3, the DNA is TGCGCCAGCAGCCAAGTGAGACTAGCGGGTAATGAGCAGTTCTTC. Its translation is CASSQVRLAGNEQFF.

In its sample, this clonotype ranks as medium-sized. Because this beta chain is a stray read in a library intended to capture alpha chains, its abundance should not be given much weight. V usage is TRBV12-3 or TRBV12-4 and J usage is TRBJ1-1; maybe TRBD1 (5 bases). Trimming took off 5 bases at V and 5 bases at J, with 18 bases between the two ends. The CDR3 is 15 residues long. CDR3 nucleotide sequence: TGTGCCAGCAGTCCCTCGGCGGGGGTAAGGACTGAAGCTTTCTTT. This encodes CASSPSAGVRTEAFF.

This clonotype was counted only a few times. This beta chain came through as a stray read in a library set up for alpha chains, and its size says little. The chain recombines TRBV28 with TRBJ2-3; perhaps TRBD2 as D (5 bases). Germline assignment: CDR1 MDHEN and CDR2 SYDVKM. V was trimmed by 7 bases and J by 8 bases, leaving 22 bases between them. This CDR3 comprises 15 residues. The CDR3, as DNA: TGTGCCAGCACCCCGGCCTCCCCTACCGGAGGTACGCAGTATTTT. This codes for CASTPASPTGGTQYF.

The table lists this clonotype with a few counts. This beta chain slipped into a library made for alpha chains as a stray read, so its size is not meaningful. The chain recombines TRBV7-9 with TRBJ1-1; a possible D gene is TRBD1 (6 bases). CDR3 length: 14 residues. Germline assignment: CDR1 SEHNR and CDR2 FQNEAQ (reference sequence). Trimming pared 4 bases from V and 2 bases from J, leaving 11 bases between. CDR3 loop: CASSSTGFNTEAFF. Here the CDR3 DNA reads TGTGCCAGCAGCTCTACAGGGTTTAACACTGAAGCTTTCTTT.

By sample share, this clonotype is large. Within a library made for alpha chains, this beta chain is off target, and its count is uninformative. The chain carries TRBV20-1 and TRBJ2-7; D may be TRBD1 or TRBD2 (5 bases each). CDR3 length: 13 residues. Germline values: CDR1 DFQATT, CDR2 SNEGSKA (reference sequence). The germline V and J ends were trimmed by 5 bases and 2 bases, with 13 bases remaining between them. The CDR3 spells CSALGTEAYEQYF. The CDR3 DNA reads TGCAGTGCTCTTGGGACGGAAGCCTACGAGCAGTACTTC.